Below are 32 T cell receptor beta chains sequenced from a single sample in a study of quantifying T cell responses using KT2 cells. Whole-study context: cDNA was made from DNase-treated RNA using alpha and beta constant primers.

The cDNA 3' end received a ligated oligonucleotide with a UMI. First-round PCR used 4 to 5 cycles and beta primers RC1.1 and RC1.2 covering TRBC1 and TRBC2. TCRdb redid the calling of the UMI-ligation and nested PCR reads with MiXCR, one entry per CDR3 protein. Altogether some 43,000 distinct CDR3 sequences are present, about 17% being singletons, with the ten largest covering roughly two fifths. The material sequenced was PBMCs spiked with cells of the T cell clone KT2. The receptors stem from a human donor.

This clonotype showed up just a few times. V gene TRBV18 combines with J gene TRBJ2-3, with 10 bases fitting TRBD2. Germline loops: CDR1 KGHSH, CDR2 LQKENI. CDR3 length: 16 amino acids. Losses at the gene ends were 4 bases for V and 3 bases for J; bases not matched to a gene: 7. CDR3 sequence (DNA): TGTGCCAGCTCACTACAAGGACTAGCGGCGACAGATACGCAGTATTTT. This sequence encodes CASSLQGLAATDTQYF. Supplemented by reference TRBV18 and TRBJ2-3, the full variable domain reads NAGVMQNPRHLVRRRGQEARLRCSPMKGHSHVYWYRQLPEEGLKFMVYLQKENIIDESGMPKERFSAEFPKEGPSILRIQQVVRGDSAAYFCASSLQGLAATDTQYFGPGTRLTVL.

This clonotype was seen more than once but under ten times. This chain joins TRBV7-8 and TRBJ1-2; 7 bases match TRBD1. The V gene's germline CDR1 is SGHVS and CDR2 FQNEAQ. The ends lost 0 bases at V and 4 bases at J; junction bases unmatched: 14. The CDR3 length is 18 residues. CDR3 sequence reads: CASSLAARGQVNSYGYTF. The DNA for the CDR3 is TGTGCCAGCAGCTTAGCGGCTAGAGGACAGGTTAATTCCTATGGCTACACCTTC.

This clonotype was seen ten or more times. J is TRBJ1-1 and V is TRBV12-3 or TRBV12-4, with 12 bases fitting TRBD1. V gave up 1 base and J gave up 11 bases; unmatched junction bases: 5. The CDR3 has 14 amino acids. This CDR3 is CASSLVGTGGTAFF. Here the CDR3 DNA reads TGTGCCAGCAGTTTAGTCGGGACAGGGGGCACGGCTTTCTTT.

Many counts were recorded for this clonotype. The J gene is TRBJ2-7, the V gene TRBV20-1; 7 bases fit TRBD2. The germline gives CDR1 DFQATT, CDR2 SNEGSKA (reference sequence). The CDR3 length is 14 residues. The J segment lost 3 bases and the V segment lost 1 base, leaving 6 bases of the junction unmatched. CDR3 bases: TGCAGTGCTAGAGGCGGGGAGGGGTACTACGAGCAGTACTTC. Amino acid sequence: CSARGGEGYYEQYF.

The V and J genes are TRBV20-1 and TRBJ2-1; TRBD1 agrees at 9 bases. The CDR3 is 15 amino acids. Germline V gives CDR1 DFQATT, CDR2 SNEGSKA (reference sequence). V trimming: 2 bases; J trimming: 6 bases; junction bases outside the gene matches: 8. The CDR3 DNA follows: TGCAGTGCTAGACCCCGGGACAGGGTCAGCAATGAGCAGTTCTTC. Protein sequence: CSARPRDRVSNEQFF.

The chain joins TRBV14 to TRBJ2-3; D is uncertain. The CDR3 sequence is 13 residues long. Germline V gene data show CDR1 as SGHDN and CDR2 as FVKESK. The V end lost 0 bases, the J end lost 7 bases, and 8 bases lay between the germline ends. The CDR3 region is CASSQDFTNTQYF. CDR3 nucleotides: TGTGCCAGCAGCCAAGATTTCACGAATACGCAGTATTTT.

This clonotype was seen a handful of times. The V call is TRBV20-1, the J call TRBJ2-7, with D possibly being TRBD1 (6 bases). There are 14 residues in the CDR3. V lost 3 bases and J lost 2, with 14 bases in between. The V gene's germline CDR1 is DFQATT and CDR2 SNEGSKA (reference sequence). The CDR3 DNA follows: TGCAGTGCTAGCGGGGACACGGGGACCTACGAGCAGTACTTC. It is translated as CSASGDTGTYEQYF.

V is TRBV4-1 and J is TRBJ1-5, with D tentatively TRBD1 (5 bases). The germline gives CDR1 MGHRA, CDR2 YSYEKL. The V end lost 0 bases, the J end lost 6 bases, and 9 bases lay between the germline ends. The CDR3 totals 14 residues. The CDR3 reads CASSQDRGRQPQHF. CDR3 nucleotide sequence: TGCGCCAGCAGCCAAGATCGGGGACGTCAGCCCCAGCATTTT.

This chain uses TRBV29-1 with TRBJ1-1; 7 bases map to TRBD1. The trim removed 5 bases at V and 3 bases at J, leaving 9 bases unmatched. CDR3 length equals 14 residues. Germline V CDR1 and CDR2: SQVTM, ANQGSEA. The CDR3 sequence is CSVTHQGVDTEAFF. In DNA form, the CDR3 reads TGCAGCGTTACCCACCAGGGGGTCGACACTGAAGCTTTCTTT.

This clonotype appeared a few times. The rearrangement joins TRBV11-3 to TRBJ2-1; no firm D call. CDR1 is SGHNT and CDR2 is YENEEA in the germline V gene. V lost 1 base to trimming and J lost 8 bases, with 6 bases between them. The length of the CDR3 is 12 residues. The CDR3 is CASSLVVDEQFF. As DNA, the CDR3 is TGTGCCAGCAGCTTAGTTGTAGATGAGCAGTTCTTC.

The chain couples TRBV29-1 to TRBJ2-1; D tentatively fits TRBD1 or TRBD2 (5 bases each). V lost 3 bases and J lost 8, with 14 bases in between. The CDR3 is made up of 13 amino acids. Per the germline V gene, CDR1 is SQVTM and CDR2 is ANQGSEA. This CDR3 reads CSVDWIGDDEQFF. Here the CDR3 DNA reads TGCAGCGTTGATTGGATAGGGGACGATGAGCAGTTCTTC.

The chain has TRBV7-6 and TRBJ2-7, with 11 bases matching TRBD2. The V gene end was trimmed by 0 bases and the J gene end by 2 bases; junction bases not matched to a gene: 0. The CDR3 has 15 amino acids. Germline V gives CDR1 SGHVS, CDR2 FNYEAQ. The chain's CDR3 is CASSLASGGAYEQYF. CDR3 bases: TGTGCCAGCAGCTTAGCTAGCGGGGGGGCCTACGAGCAGTACTTC.

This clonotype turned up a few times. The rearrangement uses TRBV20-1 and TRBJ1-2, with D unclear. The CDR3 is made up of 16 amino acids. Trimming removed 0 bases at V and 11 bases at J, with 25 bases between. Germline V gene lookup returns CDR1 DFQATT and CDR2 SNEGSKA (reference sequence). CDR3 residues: CSARDLASAPEEWYTF. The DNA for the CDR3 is TGCAGTGCTAGAGACTTAGCCTCCGCCCCCGAAGAATGGTACACCTTC.

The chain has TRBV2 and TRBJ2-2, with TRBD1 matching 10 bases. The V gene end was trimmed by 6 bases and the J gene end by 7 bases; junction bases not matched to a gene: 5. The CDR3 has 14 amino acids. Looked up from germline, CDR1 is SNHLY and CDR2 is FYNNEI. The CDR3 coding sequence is TGTGCCAGCAGGGGGACAGGGGCTAACGGGGAGCTGTTTTTT. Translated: CASRGTGANGELFF.

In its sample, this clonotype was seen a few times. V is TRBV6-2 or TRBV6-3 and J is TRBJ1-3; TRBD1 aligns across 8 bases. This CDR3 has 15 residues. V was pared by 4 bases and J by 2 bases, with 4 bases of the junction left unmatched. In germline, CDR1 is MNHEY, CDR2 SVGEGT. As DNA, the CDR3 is TGTGCCAGCAGTTTGACAGGGGCGACTGGAAACACCATATATTTT. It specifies CASSLTGATGNTIYF.

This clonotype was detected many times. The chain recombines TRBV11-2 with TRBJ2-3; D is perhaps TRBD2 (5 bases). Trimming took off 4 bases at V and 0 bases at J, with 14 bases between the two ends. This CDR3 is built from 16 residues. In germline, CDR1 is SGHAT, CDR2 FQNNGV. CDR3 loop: CASSSVAGSSTDTQYF. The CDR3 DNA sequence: TGTGCCAGCAGCTCGGTGGCGGGTTCGAGCACAGATACGCAGTATTTT.

The CDR3 is CASSYGTVDTEAFF. The DNA for the CDR3 is TGTGCCAGCAGTTACGGGACAGTGGACACTGAAGCTTTCTTT. The rearrangement links TRBV6-5 to TRBJ1-1; TRBD1 agrees at 7 bases. Germline CDR1 and CDR2: MNHEY and SVGAGI. Trimming removed 2 bases from V and 3 bases from J; junction bases left unmatched: 3. The CDR3 totals 14 residues.

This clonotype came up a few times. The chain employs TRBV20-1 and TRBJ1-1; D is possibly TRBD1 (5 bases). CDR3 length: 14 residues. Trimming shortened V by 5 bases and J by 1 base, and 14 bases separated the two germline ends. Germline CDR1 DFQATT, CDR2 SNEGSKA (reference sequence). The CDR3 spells CSALKWDGNTEAFF. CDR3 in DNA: TGCAGTGCTTTAAAATGGGACGGGAACACTGAAGCTTTCTTT.

The CDR3 DNA is TGTGCCAGCAGCAGGGACAGGGTAGATTACGAGCAGTACTTC. Translating it yields CASSRDRVDYEQYF. This sequence joins TRBV14 and TRBJ2-7; 9 bases agree with TRBD1. Trimming cost V 5 bases and J 4 bases; bases outside gene matches: 6. This CDR3 spans 14 amino acids. From germline, CDR1 is SGHDN and CDR2 FVKESK.

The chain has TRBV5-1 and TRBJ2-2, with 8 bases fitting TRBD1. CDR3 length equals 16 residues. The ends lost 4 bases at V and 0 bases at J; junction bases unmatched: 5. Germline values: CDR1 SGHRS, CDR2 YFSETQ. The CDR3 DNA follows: TGCGCCAGCAGCACAGGACAGGGCTCGAACACCGGGGAGCTGTTTTTT. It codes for CASSTGQGSNTGELFF.

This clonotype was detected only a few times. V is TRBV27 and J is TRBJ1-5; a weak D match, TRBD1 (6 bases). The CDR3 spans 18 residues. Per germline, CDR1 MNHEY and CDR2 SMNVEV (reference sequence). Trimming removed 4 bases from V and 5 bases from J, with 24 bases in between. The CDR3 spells CASSSRQERGAKDQPQHF. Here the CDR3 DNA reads TGTGCCAGCAGTTCCCGACAGGAAAGGGGAGCAAAAGATCAGCCCCAGCATTTT.

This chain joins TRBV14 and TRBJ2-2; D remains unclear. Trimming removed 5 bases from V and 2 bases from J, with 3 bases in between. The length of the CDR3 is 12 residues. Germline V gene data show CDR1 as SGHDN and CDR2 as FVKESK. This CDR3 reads CASSTNTGELFF. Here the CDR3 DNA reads TGTGCCAGCAGCACTAACACCGGGGAGCTGTTTTTT.

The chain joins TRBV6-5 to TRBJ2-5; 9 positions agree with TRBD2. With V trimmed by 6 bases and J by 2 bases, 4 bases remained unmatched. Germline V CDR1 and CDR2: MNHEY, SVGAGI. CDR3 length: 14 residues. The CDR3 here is CASRETSGQETQYF. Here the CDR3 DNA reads TGTGCCAGCAGAGAGACTAGCGGACAAGAGACCCAGTACTTC.

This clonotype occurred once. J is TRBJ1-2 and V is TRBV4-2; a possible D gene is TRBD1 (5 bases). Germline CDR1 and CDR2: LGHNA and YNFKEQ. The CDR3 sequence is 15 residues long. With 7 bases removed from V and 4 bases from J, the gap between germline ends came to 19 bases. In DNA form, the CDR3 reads TGTGCCAGCAACCCATCTACGGGGGGAGCCTATGGCTACACCTTC. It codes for CASNPSTGGAYGYTF.

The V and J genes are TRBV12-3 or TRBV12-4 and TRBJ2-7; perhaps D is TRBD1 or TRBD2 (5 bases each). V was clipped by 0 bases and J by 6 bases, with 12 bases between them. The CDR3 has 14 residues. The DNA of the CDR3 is TGTGCCAGCAGTTTAGCCCAGGGAGCGTTCGAGCAGTACTTC. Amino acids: CASSLAQGAFEQYF.

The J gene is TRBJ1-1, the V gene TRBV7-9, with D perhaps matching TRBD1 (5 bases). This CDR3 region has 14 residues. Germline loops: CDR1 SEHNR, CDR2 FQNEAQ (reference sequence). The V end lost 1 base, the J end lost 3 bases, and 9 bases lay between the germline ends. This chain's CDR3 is CASSLGDEDTEAFF. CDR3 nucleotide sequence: TGTGCCAGCAGCTTAGGGGACGAAGACACTGAAGCTTTCTTT. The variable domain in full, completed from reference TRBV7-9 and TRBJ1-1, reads DTGVSQNPRHKITKRGQNVTFRCDPISEHNRLYWYRQTLGQGPEFLTYFQNEAQLEKSRLLSDRFSAERPKGSFSTLEIQRTEQGDSAMYLCASSLGDEDTEAFFGQGTRLTVV.

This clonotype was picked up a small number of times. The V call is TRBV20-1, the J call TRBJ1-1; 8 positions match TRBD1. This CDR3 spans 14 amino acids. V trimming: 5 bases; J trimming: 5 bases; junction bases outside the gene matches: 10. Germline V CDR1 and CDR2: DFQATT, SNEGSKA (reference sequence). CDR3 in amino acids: CSAPRQGRGTEAFF. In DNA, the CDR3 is TGCAGTGCTCCCCGACAGGGGCGAGGGACTGAAGCTTTCTTT.

For the CDR3, the DNA is TGCAGCGTTGTGGGTGCTAGCGGAAACTACGAGCAGTACTTC. This sequence encodes CSVVGASGNYEQYF. The chain couples TRBV29-1 to TRBJ2-7, with 7 bases fitting TRBD2. The V and J ends lost 4 bases and 3 bases, in that order; junction bases with no gene match: 9. The CDR3 totals 14 residues. Germline values: CDR1 SQVTM, CDR2 ANQGSEA.

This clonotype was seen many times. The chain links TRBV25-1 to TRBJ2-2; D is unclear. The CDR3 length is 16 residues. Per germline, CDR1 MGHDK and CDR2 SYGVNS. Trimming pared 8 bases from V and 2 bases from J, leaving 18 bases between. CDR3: CASSGQRTGNTGELFF. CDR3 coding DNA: TGTGCCAGCTCCGGCCAGCGCACGGGTAACACCGGGGAGCTGTTTTTT.

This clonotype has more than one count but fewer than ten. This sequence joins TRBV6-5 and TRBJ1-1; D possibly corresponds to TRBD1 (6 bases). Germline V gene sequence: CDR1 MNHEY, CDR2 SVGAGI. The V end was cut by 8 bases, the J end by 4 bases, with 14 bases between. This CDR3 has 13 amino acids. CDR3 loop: CASWIQGSTEAFF. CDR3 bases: TGTGCCAGCTGGATACAGGGCAGCACTGAAGCTTTCTTT.

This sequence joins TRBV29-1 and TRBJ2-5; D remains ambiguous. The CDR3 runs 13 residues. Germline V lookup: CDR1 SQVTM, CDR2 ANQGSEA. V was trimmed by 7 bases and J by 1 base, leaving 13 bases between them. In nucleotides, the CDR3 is TGCAGCGCTGGGTCTCCGGGCCAAGAGACCCAGTACTTC. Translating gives CSAGSPGQETQYF. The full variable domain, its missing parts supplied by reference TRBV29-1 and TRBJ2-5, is SAVISQKPSRDICQRGTSLTIQCQVDSQVTMMFWYRQQPGQSLTLIATANQGSEATYESGFVIDKFPISRPNLTFSTLTVSNMSPEDSSIYLCSAGSPGQETQYFGPGTRLLVL.

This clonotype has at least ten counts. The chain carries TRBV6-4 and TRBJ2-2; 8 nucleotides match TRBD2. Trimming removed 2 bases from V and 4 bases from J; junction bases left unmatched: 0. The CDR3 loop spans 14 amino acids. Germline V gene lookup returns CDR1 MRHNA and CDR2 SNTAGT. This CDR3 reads CASSDGTSTGELFF. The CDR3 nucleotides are TGTGCCAGCAGTGACGGGACTAGCACCGGGGAGCTGTTTTTT.